The sequence of this T cell receptor beta chain was determined in a study of human T cells and chemical hapten exposure. Whole-study context: Mainly, slight library volume differences in the pool made TCR yields vary.

The starting material, unfractionated whole blood, was used for total RNA extraction. Separate cDNA molecules received unique molecular identifiers, which the library attached to them. One entry per CDR3 protein, called by TCRdb with MiXCR from the reads. This table holds about 120,000 distinct CDR3 sequences, about 7.7% found once. This clonotype was counted ten times or more. The receptor's source is a human donor in good health. Some clones in this sample may be carry-over from other donors' samples. The specimen was whole blood.

The DNA for the CDR3 is TGTGCCAGCAGCGTAGCTTCTCGCTTAACAACTGAAAAACTGTTTTTT. It yields the protein CASSVASRLTTEKLFF. The V gene is TRBV9, the J gene TRBJ1-4; D is uncertain. Per the germline V gene, CDR1 is SGDLS and CDR2 is YYNGEE. The CDR3 runs to 16 residues. V was pared by 0 bases and J by 7 bases, with 16 bases between.